This entry describes one TCR beta chain. Assay used: immunoSEQ multiplex PCR; TCRdb lists only in-frame clones, some missing. The sample comprises 75,000 to 95,000 clones, about 88% of which are singletons, and less than 3% rests with the top ten. This sample stems from a study of OX40 agonist ivuxolimab in advanced cancers. The CDR3 is made up of 13 amino acids. The germline V gene has CDR1 SNHLY and CDR2 FYNNEI. Trimming took 7 bases from V and 5 from J; bases not matched to a gene: 6. This receptor was taken from an adult with an advanced solid tumor such as melanoma, head and neck, liver or kidney cancer. The sample consisted of CD4+ or CD8+ T cells sorted from blood, taken in a trial of the OX40 agonist ivuxolimab. V usage is TRBV2 and J usage is TRBJ2-5; 8 bases line up with TRBD1. This CDR3 is CASTSGGGETQYF. The CDR3 DNA is TGTGCCAGCACCTCAGGGGGCGGTGAGACCCAGTACTTC.